This is a list of T cell receptor beta chains from one sample in a study of blood T cell repertoires in COVID-19. The protocol was immunoSEQ multiplex PCR, while the TCRdb copy is restricted to in-frame clones and leaves out a portion. The table includes about 330,000 clones, 88% detected once. Sequences were obtained from PBMCs or T cells enriched from blood (not recorded which). These receptors were obtained from a man aged 25 to 45 who had recovered from COVID-19. Each CDR3 is given with its conserved first and last residue. Fields, in order: J gene, V gene, D gene, clone size, CDR3 protein, CDR3 DNA. A D gene is named only where the DNA matches it firmly. Size values are once, few and many counts, or a class for expanded clones, and some rows have none.

j_call: TRBJ2-2
v_call: TRBV19
d_call: .
clone_size: .
cdr3_aa: CASRIRQNTGELFF
cdr3_nt: TGTGCCAGTAGGATCAGACAAAACACCGGGGAGCTGTTTTTT

j_call: TRBJ1-1
v_call: TRBV6-5
d_call: TRBD1
clone_size: .
cdr3_aa: CASSTQGGRTEAFF
cdr3_nt: TGTGCCAGCAGTACGCAGGGGGGCCGGACTGAAGCTTTCTTT

j_call: TRBJ2-7
v_call: TRBV10-3
d_call: .
clone_size: .
cdr3_aa: CAISEGRDYEQYF
cdr3_nt: TGTGCCATCAGTGAAGGTCGGGATTACGAGCAGTACTTC

j_call: TRBJ2-1
v_call: TRBV5-8
d_call: TRBD2
clone_size: .
cdr3_aa: CASSFGLAVDSYNEQFF
cdr3_nt: TGTGCCAGCAGCTTCGGGCTAGCGGTAGACTCCTACAATGAGCAGTTCTTC

j_call: TRBJ2-5
v_call: TRBV7-8
d_call: .
clone_size: .
cdr3_aa: CASIGVGRVQETQYF
cdr3_nt: TGTGCCAGCATAGGGGTAGGAAGGGTCCAAGAGACCCAGTACTTC

j_call: TRBJ2-2
v_call: TRBV7-3
d_call: TRBD1
clone_size: .
cdr3_aa: CATATGTGGTGELFF
cdr3_nt: TGTGCCACCGCAACCGGGACAGGGGGAACCGGGGAGCTGTTTTTT

j_call: TRBJ1-2
v_call: TRBV28
d_call: TRBD1
clone_size: .
cdr3_aa: CASSLTGGMSGYTF
cdr3_nt: TGTGCCAGCAGTTTAACAGGGGGGATGAGTGGCTACACCTTC

j_call: TRBJ2-7
v_call: TRBV5-6
d_call: TRBD2
clone_size: .
cdr3_aa: CASSPGLAGEQYF
cdr3_nt: TGTGCCAGCAGCCCCGGACTAGCGGGGGAGCAGTACTTC

j_call: TRBJ2-7
v_call: TRBV28
d_call: TRBD1
clone_size: .
cdr3_aa: CASRLTGQGWYEQYF
cdr3_nt: TGTGCCAGCAGGCTAACGGGACAGGGGTGGTACGAGCAGTACTTC

j_call: TRBJ1-5
v_call: TRBV6-6
d_call: TRBD1
clone_size: few
cdr3_aa: CASSPGGEWGQPQHF
cdr3_nt: TGTGCCAGCAGCCCAGGGGGCGAGTGGGGTCAGCCCCAGCATTTT

j_call: TRBJ2-3
v_call: TRBV30
d_call: .
clone_size: .
cdr3_aa: CAWSAGTQYF
cdr3_nt: TGTGCCTGGAGTGCGGGTACGCAGTATTTT

j_call: TRBJ1-2
v_call: TRBV28
d_call: .
clone_size: .
cdr3_aa: CASSLSGGLGYTF
cdr3_nt: TGTGCCAGCAGTTTATCCGGGGGTCTTGGCTACACCTTC

j_call: TRBJ2-7
v_call: TRBV5-1
d_call: .
clone_size: .
cdr3_aa: CASSLGVARDTYEQYF
cdr3_nt: TGCGCCAGCAGCTTGGGAGTAGCCAGGGACACCTACGAGCAGTACTTC

j_call: TRBJ1-5
v_call: TRBV18
d_call: .
clone_size: .
cdr3_aa: CASSATSLGNQPQHF
cdr3_nt: TGTGCCAGCTCAGCGACCTCCCTAGGCAATCAGCCCCAGCATTTT

j_call: TRBJ1-2
v_call: TRBV9
d_call: .
clone_size: few
cdr3_aa: CASSGTGTNYGYTF
cdr3_nt: TGTGCCAGCAGCGGAACAGGCACGAACTATGGCTACACCTTC

j_call: TRBJ2-4
v_call: TRBV27
d_call: TRBD1
clone_size: .
cdr3_aa: CASSEIGQGQNIQYF
cdr3_nt: TGTGCCAGCAGTGAAATAGGACAGGGACAAAACATTCAGTACTTC

j_call: TRBJ1-6
v_call: TRBV2
d_call: .
clone_size: .
cdr3_aa: CASSYPEGGASAPLHF
cdr3_nt: TGTGCCAGCAGTTACCCCGAAGGGGGTGCATCTGCACCCCTCCACTTT

j_call: TRBJ1-6
v_call: TRBV9
d_call: .
clone_size: .
cdr3_aa: CASSVGDIRGSPLHF
cdr3_nt: TGTGCCAGCAGCGTAGGAGACATTCGTGGTTCACCCCTCCACTTT

j_call: TRBJ1-2
v_call: TRBV16
d_call: .
clone_size: once
cdr3_aa: CASSQWSIANYGYTF
cdr3_nt: TGTGCCAGCAGCCAATGGTCCATAGCTAACTATGGCTACACCTTC

j_call: TRBJ1-1
v_call: TRBV18
d_call: .
clone_size: once
cdr3_aa: CASSPPETAFYTEAFF
cdr3_nt: TGTGCCAGCTCACCACCCGAGACAGCGTTTTACACTGAAGCTTTCTTT

j_call: TRBJ1-5
v_call: TRBV27
d_call: .
clone_size: .
cdr3_aa: CASSLLSAGRGNQPQHF
cdr3_nt: TGTGCCAGCAGTTTATTGTCGGCAGGAAGGGGGAATCAGCCCCAGCATTTT

j_call: TRBJ1-3
v_call: TRBV4-1
d_call: .
clone_size: .
cdr3_aa: CASSQGTADSGNTIYF
cdr3_nt: TGCGCCAGCAGCCAAGGGACAGCGGACTCTGGAAACACCATATATTTT